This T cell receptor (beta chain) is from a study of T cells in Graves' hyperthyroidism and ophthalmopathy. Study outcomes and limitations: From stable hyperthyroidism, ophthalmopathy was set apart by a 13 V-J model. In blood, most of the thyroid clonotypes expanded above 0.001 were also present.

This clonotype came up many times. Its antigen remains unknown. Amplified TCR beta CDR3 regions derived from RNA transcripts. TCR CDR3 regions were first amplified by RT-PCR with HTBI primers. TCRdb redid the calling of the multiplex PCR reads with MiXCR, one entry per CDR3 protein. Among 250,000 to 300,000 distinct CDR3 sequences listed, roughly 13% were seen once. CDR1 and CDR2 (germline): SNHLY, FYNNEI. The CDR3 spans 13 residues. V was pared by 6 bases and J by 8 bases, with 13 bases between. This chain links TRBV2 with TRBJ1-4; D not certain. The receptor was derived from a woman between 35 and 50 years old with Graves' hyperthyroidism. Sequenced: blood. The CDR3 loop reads CASREISQEKLFF. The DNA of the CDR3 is TGTGCCAGCAGGGAGATATCACAAGAAAAACTGTTTTTT.